This T cell receptor beta chain was recorded in a study of shared clonotypes between healthy human individuals. Authors' analysis steps: Filtering differed, since immunoSEQ gave only junction sequences and no quality scores. Some clones are missing from TCRdb's copy, which holds only in-frame ones; the method was immunoSEQ multiplex PCR. The V and J calls and clone size are taken from that table; D and trimming were inferred from the DNA. The table has around 2.1 million clones, 90% to 96% seen once. Germline CDR1 LNHDA, CDR2 SQIVND (reference sequence). This CDR3 spans 15 amino acids. V gave up 2 bases and J gave up 0 bases, with 8 bases separating them.

The sample was naive CD4+ T cells sorted from blood. The subset was: CD45RA+ positively selected. The chain is built from TRBV19 and TRBJ1-5; D is undetermined. This TCR was sampled from a man aged 18-30 years in good health. The CDR3 DNA follows: TGTGCCAGTAGTATATTCACAGATAGCAATCAGCCCCAGCATTTT. Its translation is CASSIFTDSNQPQHF.